The following is a TCR beta chain sequence with its context. The study drew participants aged 18 to 89 years from about two dozen US areas. As originally analysed: Estimation of nucleated cell counts was performed using reference gene primer amplification. The table came from immunoSEQ multiplex PCR; TCRdb's copy has only in-frame clones and leaves some out. That table gives V, J and clone size, and the DNA gave D and trimming. In the table there are 250,000 or so clones, roughly 90% of which are singletons. This entry comes from a study of blood T cell repertoires in COVID-19. Whole-study context: Collection of acute and convalescent COVID-19 samples took place in the United States, Italy and Spain. T cells, B-cell-depleted T cells, or PBMCs provided the cDNA or gDNA that served as material.

Germline V lookup: CDR1 SGHTA, CDR2 FQGTGA. V shed 5 bases, J shed 5 bases, and the junction held 11 bases outside the gene matches. This CDR3 has 17 residues. The V gene is TRBV7-3, the J gene TRBJ2-7, with 14 bases fitting TRBD2. The source of this sequence is a man in his forties who had been exposed to COVID-19. The specimen was PBMCs or T cells enriched from blood (not recorded which). CDR3: CASSPSGTSGSSDEQYF. The CDR3 DNA reads as TGTGCCAGCAGCCCAAGTGGGACTAGCGGGAGTTCCGACGAGCAGTACTTC.